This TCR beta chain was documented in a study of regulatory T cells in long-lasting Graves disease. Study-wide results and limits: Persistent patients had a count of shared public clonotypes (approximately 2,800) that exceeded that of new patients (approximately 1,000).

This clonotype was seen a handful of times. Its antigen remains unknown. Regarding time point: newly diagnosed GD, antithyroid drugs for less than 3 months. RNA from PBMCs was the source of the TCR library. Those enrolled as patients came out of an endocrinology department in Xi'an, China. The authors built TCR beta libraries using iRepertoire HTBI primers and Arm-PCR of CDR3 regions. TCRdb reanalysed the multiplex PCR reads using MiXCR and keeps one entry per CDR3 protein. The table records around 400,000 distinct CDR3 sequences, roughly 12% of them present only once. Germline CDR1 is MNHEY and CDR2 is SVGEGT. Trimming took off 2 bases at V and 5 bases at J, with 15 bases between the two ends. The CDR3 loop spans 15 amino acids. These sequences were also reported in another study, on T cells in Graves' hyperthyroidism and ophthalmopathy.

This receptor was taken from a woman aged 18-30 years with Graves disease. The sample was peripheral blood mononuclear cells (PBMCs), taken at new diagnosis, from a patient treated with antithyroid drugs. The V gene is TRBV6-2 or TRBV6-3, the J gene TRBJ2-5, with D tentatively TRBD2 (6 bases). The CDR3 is CASSYGDSMSETQYF. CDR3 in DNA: TGTGCCAGCAGTTACGGGGACTCAATGAGTGAGACCCAGTACTTC.